The present T cell receptor (beta chain) was sequenced within a study of T cell responses to AZD1222 COVID-19 vaccine. Overall study findings and caveats: Baseline antibody screening turned up just six or seven seropositive AZD1222 recipients. It was only after the peak T cell response that any repertoires were sampled. The reported proportion of spike-specific TCRs targeting unmutated variant regions was nearly half. It should be noted that donors were predominantly white British and more often female, and clonal diversity was possibly underestimated.

This clone was seen a handful of times. Its antigen is as yet unknown. Using immunoSEQ multiplex PCR, the repertoire was profiled, and TCRdb retains in-frame clones only, with some absent. In the table there are tens of thousands of clones, 75% to 90% of which are singletons. This clonotype was sampled from an adult who received the AZD1222 COVID-19 vaccine. The sample consisted of peripheral blood, taken 28 days after the second AZD1222 dose.

The CDR3 region is CASSQRGYYEQYF. DNA of the CDR3: TGTGCCAGCAGCCAGCGGGGATACTACGAGCAGTACTTC. The chain combines TRBV2 with TRBJ2-7; TRBD2 matches 7 bases. CDR3 length: 13 residues. Germline V CDR1 and CDR2: SNHLY, FYNNEI. Losses at the gene ends were 6 bases for V and 3 bases for J; bases not matched to a gene: 5.